The T cell receptor (beta chain) under discussion was sequenced for a study of blood T cell repertoires in COVID-19. In this sample, this clone turned up once. Sequencing used immunoSEQ multiplex PCR; TCRdb keeps in-frame clones, though not all of them. The profile shows 310,000 or so clones, roughly 87% of them singletons. V gave up 3 bases and J gave up 9 bases; unmatched junction bases: 7. The CDR3 is 14 amino acids. Germline V gives CDR1 GTSNPN, CDR2 SVGIG (reference sequence). Material for sequencing was peripheral blood. The genes are TRBV30 and TRBJ1-6, with 8 bases lining up with TRBD1. The sequence came from a man aged 50 to 60 with active or convalescent COVID-19. CDR3 residues: CAWRTGEAPSPLHF. CDR3 bases: TGTGCCTGGAGGACAGGGGAAGCGCCTTCACCCCTCCACTTT. The variable domain in full, with the rest retrieved from reference TRBV30 and TRBJ1-6, is SQTIHQWPATLVQPVGSPLSLECTVEGTSNPNLYWYRQAAGRGLQLLFYSVGIGQISSEVPQNLSASRPQDRQFILSSKKLLLSDSGFYLCAWRTGEAPSPLHFGNGTRLTVT.